The source of this T cell receptor beta chain is a study of cytomegalovirus exposure and HLA in healthy donors. The CDR3 has 11 residues. Between the trimmed V and J ends, which lost 4 bases and 8 bases, there was a span of 7 bases. CDR1 and CDR2 from the germline V gene are SNHLY and FYNNEI. PCR was performed using 60 Vbeta and 13 Jbeta primers. TCRdb's copy holds only in-frame clones and misses some; the assay was immunoSEQ multiplex PCR. Of 150,000 or so clones in the sample, 70% to 90% were seen once. The genes are TRBV2 and TRBJ2-3; D gene unclear. Input material: PBMCs. This clonotype was sampled from a woman aged 18 to 35 in good health and CMV-seronegative. In nucleotides, the CDR3 is TGTGCCAGCAGTGGACTCTCTACGCAGTATTTT. As protein: CASSGLSTQYF.